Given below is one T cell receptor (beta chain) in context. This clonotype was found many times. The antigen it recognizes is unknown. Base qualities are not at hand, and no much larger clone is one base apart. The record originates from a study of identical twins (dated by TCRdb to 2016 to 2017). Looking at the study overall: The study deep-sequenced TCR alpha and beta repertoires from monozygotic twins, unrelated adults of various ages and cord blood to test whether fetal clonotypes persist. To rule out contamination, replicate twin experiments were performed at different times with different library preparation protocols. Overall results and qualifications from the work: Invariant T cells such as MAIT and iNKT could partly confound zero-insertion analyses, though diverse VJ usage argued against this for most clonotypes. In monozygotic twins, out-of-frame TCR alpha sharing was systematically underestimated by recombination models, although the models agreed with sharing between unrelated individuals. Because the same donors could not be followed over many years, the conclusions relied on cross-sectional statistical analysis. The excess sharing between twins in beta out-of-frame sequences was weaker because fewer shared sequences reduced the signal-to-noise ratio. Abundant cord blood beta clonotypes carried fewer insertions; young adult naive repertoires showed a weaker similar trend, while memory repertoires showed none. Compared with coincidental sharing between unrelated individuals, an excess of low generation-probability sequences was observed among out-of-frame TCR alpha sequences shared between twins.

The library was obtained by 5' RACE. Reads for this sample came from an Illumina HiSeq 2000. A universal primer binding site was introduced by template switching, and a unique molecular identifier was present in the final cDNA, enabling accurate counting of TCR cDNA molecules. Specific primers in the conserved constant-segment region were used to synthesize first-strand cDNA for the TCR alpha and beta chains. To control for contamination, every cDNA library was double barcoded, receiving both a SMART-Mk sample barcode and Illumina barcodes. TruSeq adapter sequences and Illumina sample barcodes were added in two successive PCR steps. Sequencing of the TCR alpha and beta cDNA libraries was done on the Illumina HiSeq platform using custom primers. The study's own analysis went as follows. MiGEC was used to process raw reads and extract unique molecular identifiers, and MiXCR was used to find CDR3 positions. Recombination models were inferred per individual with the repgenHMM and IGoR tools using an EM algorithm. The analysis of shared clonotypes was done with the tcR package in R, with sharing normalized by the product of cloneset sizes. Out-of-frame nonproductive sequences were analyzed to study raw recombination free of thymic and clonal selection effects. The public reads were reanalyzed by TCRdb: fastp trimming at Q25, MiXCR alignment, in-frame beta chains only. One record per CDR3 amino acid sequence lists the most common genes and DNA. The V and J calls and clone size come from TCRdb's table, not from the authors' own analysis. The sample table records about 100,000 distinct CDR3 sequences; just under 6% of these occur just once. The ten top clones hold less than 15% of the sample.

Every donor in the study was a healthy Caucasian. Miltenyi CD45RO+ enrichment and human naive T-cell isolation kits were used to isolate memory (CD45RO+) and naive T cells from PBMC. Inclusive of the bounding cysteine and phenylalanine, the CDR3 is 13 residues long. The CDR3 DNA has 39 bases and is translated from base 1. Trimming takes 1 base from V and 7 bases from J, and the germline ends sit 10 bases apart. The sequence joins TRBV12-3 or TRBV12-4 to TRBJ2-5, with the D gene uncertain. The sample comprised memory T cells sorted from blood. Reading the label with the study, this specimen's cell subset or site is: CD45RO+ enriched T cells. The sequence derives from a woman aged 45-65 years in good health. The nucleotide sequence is TGTGCCAGCAGTTTAGGGGGTTCCGGGACCCAGTACTTC. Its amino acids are CASSLGGSGTQYF.